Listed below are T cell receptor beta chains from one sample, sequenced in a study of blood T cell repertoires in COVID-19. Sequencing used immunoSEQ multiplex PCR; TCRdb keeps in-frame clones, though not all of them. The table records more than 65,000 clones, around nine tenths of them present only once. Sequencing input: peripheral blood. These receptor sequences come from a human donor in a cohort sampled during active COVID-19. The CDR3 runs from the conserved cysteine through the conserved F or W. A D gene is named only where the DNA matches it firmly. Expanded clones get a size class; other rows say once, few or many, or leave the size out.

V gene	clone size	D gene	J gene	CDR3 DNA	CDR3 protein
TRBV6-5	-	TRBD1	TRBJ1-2	TGTGCCAGCAGGAAGGACAGGATAGATGGCTACACCTTC	CASRKDRIDGYTF
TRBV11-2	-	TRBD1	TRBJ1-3	TGTGCCAGCAGCTCACTATACAGGGGGCAATCTGGAAACACCATATATTTT	CASSSLYRGQSGNTIYF
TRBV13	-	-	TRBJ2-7	TGTGCCAGCAGCTTAGGAAGGGGAGAGCAGTACTTC	CASSLGRGEQYF
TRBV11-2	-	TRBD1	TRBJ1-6	TGTGCCAGCAGCTTCACCGGGACAGCCTATAATTCACCCCTCCACTTT	CASSFTGTAYNSPLHF
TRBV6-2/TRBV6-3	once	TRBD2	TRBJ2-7	TGTGCCAGCAGTTACCCCAGACTAGCGGGGTCCTACGAGCAGTACTTC	CASSYPRLAGSYEQYF
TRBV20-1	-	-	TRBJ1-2	TGCAGTGTTGAGGAGGGCTATGGCTACACCTTC	CSVEEGYGYTF
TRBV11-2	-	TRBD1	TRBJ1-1	TGTGCCAGCAGTCCGATTACAGGGGTCGCTGAAGCTTTCTTT	CASSPITGVAEAFF
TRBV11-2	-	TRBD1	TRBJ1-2	TGTGCCAGCAGCTCCCCGGGACAGAGACCTTATGGCTACACCTTC	CASSSPGQRPYGYTF
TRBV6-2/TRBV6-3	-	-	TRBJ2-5	TGTGCCAGCAGTTACGATTTAGGGGAGGCCCAAGAGACCCAGTACTTC	CASSYDLGEAQETQYF
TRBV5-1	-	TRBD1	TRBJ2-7	TGCGCCAGCAGCGTCCTACAGGGGGGAGGCGAGCAGTACTTC	CASSVLQGGGEQYF
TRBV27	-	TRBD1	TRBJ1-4	TGTGCCAGCAGTGCCCCGGACAGGGCCCAGTTTTTT	CASSAPDRAQFF
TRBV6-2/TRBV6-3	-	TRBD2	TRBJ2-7	TGTGCCAGCAGTTACCGGACTAGCTCCTACGAGCAGTACTTC	CASSYRTSSYEQYF
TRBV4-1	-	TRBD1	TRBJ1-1	TGCGCCAGCAGCCACGGACAGGGGAACACTGAAGCTTTCTTT	CASSHGQGNTEAFF
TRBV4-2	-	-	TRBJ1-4	TGTGCCAGCAGCCAAGATATCGGGGGTCCTAATGAAAAACTGTTTTTT	CASSQDIGGPNEKLFF
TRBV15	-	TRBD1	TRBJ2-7	TGTGCCACCAGAAAGGACAGGGGCTCAGTTAACGAGCAGTACTTC	CATRKDRGSVNEQYF
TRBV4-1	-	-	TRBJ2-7	TGCGCCAGCAGCCAAGATCCAACAGGATCCTACGAGCAGTACTTC	CASSQDPTGSYEQYF
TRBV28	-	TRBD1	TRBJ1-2	TGTGCCAGCAACTCCATCCTTGGACAGGGATACTATGGCTACACCTTC	CASNSILGQGYYGYTF
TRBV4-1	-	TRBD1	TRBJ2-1	TGCGCCAGCAGCCGAGCAGGGACAGACGCCTACAATGAGCAGTTCTTC	CASSRAGTDAYNEQFF
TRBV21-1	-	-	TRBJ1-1	TGTGCCAGCATTCCATTTCCGGGACAGATGAACACTGAAGCTTTCTTT	CASIPFPGQMNTEAFF
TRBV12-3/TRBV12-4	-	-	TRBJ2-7	TGTGCCAGCAGTTTACAGGTTGGGGCCGAGCAGTACTTC	CASSLQVGAEQYF
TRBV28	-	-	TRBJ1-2	TGTGCCAGCAGCCTCGTAGGGACTTTTAATGGCTACACCTTC	CASSLVGTFNGYTF
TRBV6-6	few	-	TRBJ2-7	TGTGCCAGCAAAGGGGCCTACGAGCAGTACTTC	CASKGAYEQYF
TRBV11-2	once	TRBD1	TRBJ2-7	TGTGCCAGCAGCCTCGGACAGGGGGCCTACGAGCAGTACTTC	CASSLGQGAYEQYF
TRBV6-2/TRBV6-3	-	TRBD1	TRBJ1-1	TGTGCCAGCAGCTCGGACAGGGGGCCCGGTGAAGCTTTCTTT	CASSSDRGPGEAFF
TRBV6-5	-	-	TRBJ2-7	TGTGCCAGCAGTTCGGGGGATAGATACGAGCAGTACTTC	CASSSGDRYEQYF
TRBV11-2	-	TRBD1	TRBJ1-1	TGTGCCAGCAGCTCAACGGGACAGGGTTATATGAACACTGAAGCTTTCTTT	CASSSTGQGYMNTEAFF
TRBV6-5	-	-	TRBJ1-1	TGTGCCAGCACTCTCACAGGGAACACTGAAGCTTTCTTT	CASTLTGNTEAFF
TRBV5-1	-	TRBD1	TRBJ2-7	TGCGCCAGCAGCTCCGGGACAGGGTCATACGAGCAGTACTTC	CASSSGTGSYEQYF
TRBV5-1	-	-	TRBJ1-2	TGCGCCAGCAGCCCACTGAGAGGGCAAGGCTACACCTTC	CASSPLRGQGYTF
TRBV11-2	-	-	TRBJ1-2	TGTGCCAGCAGCTCCGTCCGGGATTTGAGCGGCTACACCTTC	CASSSVRDLSGYTF
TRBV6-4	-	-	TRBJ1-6	TGTGCCAGCAGTCGACAGCTGAATAATTCACCCCTCCACTTT	CASSRQLNNSPLHF
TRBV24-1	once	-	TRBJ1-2	TGTGCCACCAGTGATTTCCTCGGGGGGGTCTATGGCTACACCTTC	CATSDFLGGVYGYTF
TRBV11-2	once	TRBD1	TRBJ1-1	TGTGCCAGCAGCTCTCTCCGGGACAGGGGGCTGAACACTGAAGCTTTCTTT	CASSSLRDRGLNTEAFF
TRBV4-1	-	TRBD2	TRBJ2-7	TGCGCCAGCAGCCAAGGTGGTAGCGGGGGGTTTAGGTACGAGCAGTACTTC	CASSQGGSGGFRYEQYF
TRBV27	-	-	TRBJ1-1	TGTGCCAGCAATGGACACCTGAACACTGAAGCTTTCTTT	CASNGHLNTEAFF
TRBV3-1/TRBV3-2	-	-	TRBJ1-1	TGTGCCAGCAGCCAAGAGTATGGGACATCGAATACGGTTCGGAGCACTGAAGCTTTCTTT	CASSQEYGTSNTVRSTEAFF
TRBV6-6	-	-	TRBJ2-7	TGTGCCAGCAGTCTAGTAACTAGAGGTATCGACGAGCAGTACTTC	CASSLVTRGIDEQYF
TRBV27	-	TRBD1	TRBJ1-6	TGTGCCAGCAGTTTCTCGACAGGGATCGGCGACCCACCCCTCCACTTT	CASSFSTGIGDPPLHF